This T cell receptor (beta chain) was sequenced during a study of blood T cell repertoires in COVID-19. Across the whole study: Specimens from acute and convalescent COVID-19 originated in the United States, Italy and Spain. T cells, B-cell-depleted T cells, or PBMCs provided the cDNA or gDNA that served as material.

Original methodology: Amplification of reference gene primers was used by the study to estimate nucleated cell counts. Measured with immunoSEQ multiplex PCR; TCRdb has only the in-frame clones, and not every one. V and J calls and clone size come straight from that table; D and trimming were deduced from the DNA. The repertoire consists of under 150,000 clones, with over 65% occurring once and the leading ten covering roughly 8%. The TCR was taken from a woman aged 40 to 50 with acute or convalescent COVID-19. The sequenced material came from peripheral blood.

The CDR3 loop is CASSPYVGGSNEKLFF. The CDR3 bases are TGCGCCAGCAGCCCTTACGTGGGAGGCTCTAATGAAAAACTGTTTTTT. V is TRBV4-1 and J is TRBJ1-4; the D is unclear. The V gene's germline CDR1 is MGHRA and CDR2 YSYEKL. The CDR3 spans 16 residues. Trimming shortened V by 4 bases and J by 3 bases, and 15 bases separated the two germline ends.